This note documents a single T cell receptor beta chain sequence. Its antigen is as yet unknown. V gave up 0 bases and J gave up 6 bases, with 10 bases separating them. In germline, CDR1 is SGHRS, CDR2 YFSETQ. This CDR3 has 14 residues. The data were produced by immunoSEQ multiplex PCR, yet TCRdb's version contains in-frame clones alone and is incomplete. The sample has over 10,000 clones, 80% to 90% seen once. The data were taken from a study of T cells in pancreatic ductal adenocarcinoma. The selected patients with pancreatic ductal adenocarcinoma had surgery but no neoadjuvant therapy. Study outcomes and limitations: The resected pancreatic cancer cohort was biased toward the minority with early-stage disease.

What was sequenced was PBMCs. The clonotype originates from a human donor with pancreatic ductal adenocarcinoma. V usage is TRBV5-1 and J usage is TRBJ2-1; D is ambiguous. The CDR3 sequence is CASSLGGKPNEQFF. For the CDR3, the DNA is TGCGCCAGCAGCTTGGGAGGCAAACCCAATGAGCAGTTCTTC. The full variable domain, completed using reference TRBV5-1 and TRBJ2-1, is KAGVTQTPRYLIKTRGQQVTLSCSPISGHRSVSWYQQTPGQGLQFLFEYFSETQRNKGNFPGRFSGRQFSNSRSEMNVSTLELGDSALYLCASSLGGKPNEQFFGPGTRLTVL.